These 20 T cell receptor beta chains came from one sample sequenced in a study of blood T cell repertoires in COVID-19. Measured with immunoSEQ multiplex PCR; TCRdb has only the in-frame clones, and not every one. This table holds 100,000 to 150,000 clones, 70% to 75% found once. Sequenced: peripheral blood. The source is a man older than 75 with COVID-19, enrolled during active disease.

The rearrangement uses TRBV6-5 and TRBJ2-7, with 10 bases aligning to TRBD2. The CDR3 contains 16 residues. Germline V lookup: CDR1 MNHEY, CDR2 SVGAGI. Losses at the gene ends were 4 bases for V and 2 bases for J; bases not matched to a gene: 8. This CDR3 reads CASSLAGTSVAYEQYF. The CDR3, as DNA: TGTGCCAGCAGTTTAGCCGGGACTAGCGTTGCCTACGAGCAGTACTTC.

The J gene is TRBJ2-1, the V gene TRBV4-3, with 9 bases matching TRBD2. The germline CDR1 and CDR2 sequences are LGHNA and YSLEER. This CDR3 is 18 amino acids long. With 0 bases clipped from V and 0 bases from J, the junction kept 6 bases outside the gene matches. CDR3: CASSQEMSGRISYNEQFF. Written as DNA, the CDR3 is TGCGCCAGCAGCCAAGAAATGAGCGGGAGGATCTCCTACAATGAGCAGTTCTTC.

The chain uses TRBV6-5 and TRBJ1-1; unclear D gene. V was trimmed by 7 bases and J by 1 base, leaving 13 bases between them. This CDR3 region has 14 residues. The germline CDR1 and CDR2 sequences are MNHEY and SVGAGI. CDR3 residues: CASNPGYKNTEAFF. In DNA form, the CDR3 reads TGTGCCAGCAACCCGGGATACAAGAACACTGAAGCTTTCTTT.

This clone has only a few counts. The V and J genes are TRBV28 and TRBJ1-5; no firm D call. CDR1 and CDR2 from the germline V gene are MDHEN and SYDVKM. The CDR3 spans 13 residues. The ends were cut back, 2 bases at V and 6 bases at J, with 8 bases in the middle. The CDR3 sequence is CASSLALSQPQHF. The DNA for the CDR3 is TGTGCCAGCAGTTTAGCCCTAAGTCAGCCCCAGCATTTT. Variable domain in full (rest from reference TRBV28 and TRBJ1-5): DVKVTQSSRYLVKRTGEKVFLECVQDMDHENMFWYRQDPGLGLRLIYFSYDVKMKEKGDIPEGYSVSREKKERFSLILESASTNQTSMYLCASSLALSQPQHFGDGTRLSIL.

The J gene is TRBJ1-2, the V gene TRBV19, with D unresolved. The CDR3 consists of 13 residues. Germline V gene lookup returns CDR1 LNHDA and CDR2 SQIVND (reference sequence). V was cut by 5 bases and J by 8 bases, with 15 bases left in between. The DNA of the CDR3 is TGTGCCAGTAGTTATCAGCGGCTTCGCGGCTACACCTTC. The encoded protein is CASSYQRLRGYTF.

This sequence joins TRBV4-2 and TRBJ2-7; 8 bases are a match to TRBD1. V trimming: 0 bases; J trimming: 3 bases; junction bases outside the gene matches: 4. This CDR3 contains 15 residues. From germline, CDR1 is LGHNA and CDR2 YNFKEQ. This CDR3 is CASSQEQGDLYEQYF. The CDR3 region has the DNA TGTGCCAGCAGCCAAGAACAGGGGGACCTCTACGAGCAGTACTTC.

This chain connects TRBV7-3 to TRBJ2-6; 9 bases are a match to TRBD1. Germline CDR1 reads SGHTA; CDR2 reads FQGTGA. Trimming removed 0 bases from V and 2 bases from J; junction bases left unmatched: 8. The CDR3 has 19 amino acids. The CDR3 DNA reads TGTGCCAGCAGCTTAACTGGACAGGGGAACTTACCTGGGGCCAACGTCCTGACTTTC. Protein sequence: CASSLTGQGNLPGANVLTF.

This clone occurred a few times. The chain couples TRBV5-6 to TRBJ2-2; 10 bases align to TRBD2. Germline CDR1 reads SGHDT; CDR2 reads YYEEEE. The CDR3 has 16 residues. With V trimmed by 2 bases and J by 5 bases, 6 bases remained unmatched. The CDR3 coding sequence is TGTGCCAGCAGCTTCCCTAGCGGGAGAAGGACCGGGGAGCTGTTTTTT. Amino acid sequence: CASSFPSGRRTGELFF.

V and J are TRBV7-2 and TRBJ2-7; 7 positions match TRBD1. The CDR3 consists of 13 residues. The trim removed 4 bases at V and 7 bases at J, leaving 7 bases unmatched. From germline, CDR1 is SGHTA and CDR2 FQGNSA. As DNA, the CDR3 is TGTGCCAGCAGCTCACCACAGGGGTGGGAGCAGTACTTC. This encodes CASSSPQGWEQYF.

The chain has TRBV28 and TRBJ2-3; 9 bases agree with TRBD1. The V gene's germline CDR1 is MDHEN and CDR2 SYDVKM. CDR3 length: 16 amino acids. V was clipped by 6 bases and J by 2 bases; unmatched bases: 9. CDR3 in DNA: TGTGCCAGCAGATCACAGGGACAGGGAATCACAGATACGCAGTATTTT. Translation: CASRSQGQGITDTQYF.

V is TRBV28 and J is TRBJ1-2, with 9 bases aligning to TRBD1. Germline CDR1 and CDR2: MDHEN and SYDVKM. V shed 5 bases and J 6 bases; nucleotides not matched to a gene: 13. CDR3 length: 16 residues. This CDR3 is CASSAYYRDRDDGYTF. CDR3 nucleotides: TGTGCCAGCAGTGCCTACTACCGGGACAGGGATGATGGCTACACCTTC.

This sequence joins TRBV6-5 and TRBJ1-1, with 9 bases matching TRBD1. J lost 6 bases, V lost 6 bases, and 8 bases had no gene match. Germline values: CDR1 MNHEY, CDR2 SVGAGI. This CDR3 region has 14 residues. The CDR3 nucleotides are TGTGCCAGCAGGGGATACCGGGACAGGGCTGAAGCTTTCTTT. It yields the protein CASRGYRDRAEAFF.

The chain joins TRBV5-1 to TRBJ2-1; weak D call: TRBD2 (6 bases). This CDR3 is 15 amino acids long. The V end was cut by 4 bases, the J end by 1 base, with 12 bases between. CDR1 SGHRS and CDR2 YFSETQ come from the germline V gene. CDR3 residues: CASSRGTVSYNEQFF. The CDR3 DNA reads TGCGCCAGCAGCCGGGGGACGGTATCCTACAATGAGCAGTTCTTC.

On this clone: This CDR3 is also generated by other DNA sequences in the sample. In DNA, the CDR3 is TGCAGCGTTGCTCGGGGGATCACTGAAGCTTTCTTT. Translation: CSVARGITEAFF. This chain links TRBV29-1 with TRBJ1-1; tentative D call: TRBD1 (5 bases). The CDR3 loop spans 12 amino acids. Germline assignment: CDR1 SQVTM and CDR2 ANQGSEA. With 4 bases removed from V and 4 bases from J, the gap between germline ends came to 10 bases.

The chain joins TRBV11-3 to TRBJ2-3, with D possibly matching TRBD1 (6 bases). CDR3 length: 15 amino acids. V dropped 2 bases and J dropped 6 bases, with 15 bases sitting between them. Germline V gene sequence: CDR1 SGHNT, CDR2 YENEEA. The CDR3 spells CASSLTGQGFDTQYF. The CDR3 coding sequence is TGTGCCAGCAGCTTAACGGGGCAGGGGTTCGATACGCAGTATTTT.

The chain is built from TRBV28 and TRBJ2-3; a possible D gene is TRBD1 (5 bases). The V gene lost 6 bases and the J gene lost 0 bases, with 13 bases spanning the gap. CDR1 MDHEN and CDR2 SYDVKM come from the germline V gene. The CDR3 has 15 amino acids. CDR3 sequence (DNA): TGTGCCAGCAGAAGACAGCCCGCTAGCACAGATACGCAGTATTTT. Translation gives CASRRQPASTDTQYF.

J is TRBJ1-6 and V is TRBV19, with 8 bases identical to TRBD1. CDR1 LNHDA and CDR2 SQIVND come from the germline V gene (reference sequence). This CDR3 region has 17 residues. V lost 5 bases to trimming and J lost 9 bases; unmatched junction nucleotides: 15. This chain's CDR3 is CASSSTAGGTGVSPLHF. In DNA, the CDR3 is TGTGCCAGTAGTTCAACCGCAGGAGGGACAGGAGTTTCACCCCTCCACTTT.

The V gene is TRBV19, the J gene TRBJ2-2; 10 bases are shared with TRBD2. Trimming took 10 bases from V and 3 from J; bases not matched to a gene: 8. CDR1 is LNHDA, CDR2 SQIVND, per germline (reference sequence). The CDR3 contains 15 residues. The CDR3: CATRAGGYDTGELFF. The CDR3 nucleotides read TGTGCCACCCGAGCGGGAGGGTATGACACCGGGGAGCTGTTTTTT. The full variable domain, completed using reference TRBV19 and TRBJ2-2, is DGGITQSPKYLFRKEGQNVTLSCEQNLNHDAMYWYRQDPGQGLRLIYYSQIVNDFQKGDIAEGYSVSREKKESFPLTVTSAQKNPTAFYLCATRAGGYDTGELFFGEGSRLTVL.

This chain uses TRBV5-1 with TRBJ2-2, with 9 bases aligning to TRBD1. V shed 2 bases, J shed 5 bases, and the junction held 4 bases outside the gene matches. Germline assignment: CDR1 SGHRS and CDR2 YFSETQ. The CDR3 extends over 15 amino acids. The CDR3 spells CASSFTGGRTGELFF. In DNA form, the CDR3 reads TGCGCCAGCAGCTTCACAGGGGGCCGGACCGGGGAGCTGTTTTTT.

This sequence joins TRBV7-3 and TRBJ2-7; maybe TRBD2 (6 bases). The CDR3 length is 14 residues. Looked up from germline, CDR1 is SGHTA and CDR2 is FQGTGA. Trimming left V 6 bases short and J 7 bases short, with 19 bases between. The CDR3 DNA reads as TGTGCCAGCAGTCCGACGGCGGGGACGGGGGAGCAGTACTTC. Translating gives CASSPTAGTGEQYF.